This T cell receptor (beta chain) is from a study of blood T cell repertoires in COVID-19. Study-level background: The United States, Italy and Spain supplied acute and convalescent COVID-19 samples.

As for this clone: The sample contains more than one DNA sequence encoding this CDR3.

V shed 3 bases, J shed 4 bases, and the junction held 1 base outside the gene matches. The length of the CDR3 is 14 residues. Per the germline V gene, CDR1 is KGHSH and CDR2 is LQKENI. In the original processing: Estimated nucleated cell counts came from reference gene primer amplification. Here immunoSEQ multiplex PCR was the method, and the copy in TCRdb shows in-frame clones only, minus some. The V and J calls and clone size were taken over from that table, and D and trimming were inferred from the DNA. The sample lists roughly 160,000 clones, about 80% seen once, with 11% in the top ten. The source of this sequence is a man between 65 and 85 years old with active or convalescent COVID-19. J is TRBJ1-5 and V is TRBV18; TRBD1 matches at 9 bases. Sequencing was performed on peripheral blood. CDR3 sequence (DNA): TGTGCCAGCTCACCGACAGGGGGGAATCAGCCCCAGCATTTT. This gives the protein CASSPTGGNQPQHF.